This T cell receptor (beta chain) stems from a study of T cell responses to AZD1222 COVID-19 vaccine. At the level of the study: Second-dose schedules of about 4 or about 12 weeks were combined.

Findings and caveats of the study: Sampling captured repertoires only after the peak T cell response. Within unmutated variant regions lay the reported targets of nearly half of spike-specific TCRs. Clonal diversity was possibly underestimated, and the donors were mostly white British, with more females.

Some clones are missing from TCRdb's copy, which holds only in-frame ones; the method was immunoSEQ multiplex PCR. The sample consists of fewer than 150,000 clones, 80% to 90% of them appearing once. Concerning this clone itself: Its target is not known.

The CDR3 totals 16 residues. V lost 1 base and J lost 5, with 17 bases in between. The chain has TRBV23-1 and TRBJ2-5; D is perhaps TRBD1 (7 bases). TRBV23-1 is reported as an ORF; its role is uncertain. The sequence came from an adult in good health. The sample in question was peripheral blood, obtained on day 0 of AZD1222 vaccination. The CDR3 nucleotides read TGCGCCAGCAGTCAATGGTGGAGGGGGCGCGGGGAGACCCAGTACTTC. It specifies CASSQWWRGRGETQYF.